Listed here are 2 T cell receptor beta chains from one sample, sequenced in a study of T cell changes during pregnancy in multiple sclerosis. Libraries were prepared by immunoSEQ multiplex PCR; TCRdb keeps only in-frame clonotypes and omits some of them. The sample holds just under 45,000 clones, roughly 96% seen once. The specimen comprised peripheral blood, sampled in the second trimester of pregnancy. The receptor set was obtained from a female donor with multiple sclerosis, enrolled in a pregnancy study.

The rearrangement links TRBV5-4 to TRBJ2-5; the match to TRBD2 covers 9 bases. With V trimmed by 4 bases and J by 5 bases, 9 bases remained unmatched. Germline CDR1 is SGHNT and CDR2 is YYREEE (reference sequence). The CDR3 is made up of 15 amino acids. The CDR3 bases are TGTGCCAGCAGCCCGGGACTAGCCCGGCGCGAGACCCAGTACTTC. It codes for CASSPGLARRETQYF.

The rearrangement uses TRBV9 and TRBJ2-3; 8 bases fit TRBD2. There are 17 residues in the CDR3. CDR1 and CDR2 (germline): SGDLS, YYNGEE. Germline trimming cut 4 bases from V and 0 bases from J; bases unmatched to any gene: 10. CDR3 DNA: TGTGCCAGCAGCCCTACCGGGGGGGGAGGGAGCACAGATACGCAGTATTTT. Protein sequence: CASSPTGGGGSTDTQYF.